Below, one T cell receptor (beta chain) is given with its context. Its antigen is undetermined. The data stem from a study of T cell responses to AZD1222 COVID-19 vaccine. Whole-study findings and limits: Spike-specific TCR breadth and depth rose after two AZD1222 doses. The donor group comprised mostly white British people and more females; the analysis possibly underestimated clonal diversity. At baseline, seropositivity was found in only six or seven AZD1222 recipients. Unmutated variant regions are reportedly targeted by nearly half of spike-specific TCRs.

Unmatched junction bases numbered 13, after V lost 10 bases and J lost 5 bases. The CDR3 consists of 14 residues. Germline V gene data show CDR1 as ENHRY and CDR2 as SYGVKD. Data came from immunoSEQ multiplex PCR; TCRdb stores just in-frame clones and leaves some out. The sample yields roughly 120,000 clones, roughly 84% seen once. The sample was peripheral blood, taken on day 0 of AZD1222 vaccination. The chain couples TRBV10-3 to TRBJ2-7; 8 bases agree with TRBD2. This TCR was recovered from an adult in good health. The CDR3 protein is CATSPGGADHEQYF. In DNA form, the CDR3 reads TGTGCCACGTCCCCGGGGGGGGCCGACCACGAGCAGTACTTC.